This passage covers 20 T cell receptor beta chains from one sample sequenced in a study of shared T cell receptors in the human thymus. The data were produced by immunoSEQ multiplex PCR, yet TCRdb's version contains in-frame clones alone and is incomplete. The sample yields hundreds of thousands of clones, approximately 87% seen once. The same data also contributed to another study, on human thymus T cells.

What was sequenced was thymocytes. Receptors originate from a boy under two years old with a congenital heart defect.

CDR3 DNA sequence: TGTGCCACCAGCAGCGACAGGGGGTATCAGCCCCAGCATTTT. Protein: CATSSDRGYQPQHF. The gene calls are TRBV15 and TRBJ1-5, with 9 bases fitting TRBD1. Looked up from germline, CDR1 is LNHNV and CDR2 is YYDKDF (reference sequence). The CDR3 is 14 residues long. With V trimmed by 3 bases and J by 5 bases, 2 bases remained unmatched.

This clone was seen a few times. The rearrangement links TRBV11-3 to TRBJ1-5; weak D call: TRBD1 (5 bases). V lost 3 bases to trimming and J lost 4 bases, with 10 bases between them. The CDR3 covers 14 residues. Germline values: CDR1 SGHNT, CDR2 YENEEA. CDR3 amino acids: CASSFGRDNQPQHF. CDR3 coding DNA: TGTGCCAGCAGCTTCGGCAGGGATAATCAGCCCCAGCATTTT.

As DNA, the CDR3 is TGTGCCAGCAGCTCATCGGGAGGGGCCAAAAACATTCAGTACTTC. Amino acid sequence: CASSSSGGAKNIQYF. V gene TRBV27 combines with J gene TRBJ2-4, with 8 bases fitting TRBD2. This CDR3 is 15 amino acids long. V was pared by 6 bases and J by 1 base, with 5 bases of the junction left unmatched. Germline CDR1 MNHEY, CDR2 SMNVEV (reference sequence).

The chain is built from TRBV16 and TRBJ2-7, with a tentative D call TRBD1 (6 bases). The CDR3 is made up of 16 amino acids. Trimming left V 2 bases short and J 0 bases short, with 14 bases between. CDR1 is KGHSY and CDR2 is FQNENV in the germline V gene. CDR3 nucleotide sequence: TGTGCCAGCAGCCAACGTCACAGGGAGAGCTCCTACGAGCAGTACTTC. It yields the protein CASSQRHRESSYEQYF.

In its sample, this clone was seen once. The chain carries TRBV7-9 and TRBJ2-6; D is ambiguous. Germline V lookup: CDR1 SEHNR, CDR2 FQNEAQ (reference sequence). Trimming removed 4 bases from V and 0 bases from J, with 7 bases in between. This CDR3 spans 15 amino acids. The CDR3: CASSSGFSGANVLTF. The CDR3 DNA sequence: TGTGCCAGCAGCTCAGGTTTCTCTGGGGCCAACGTCCTGACTTTC.

This rearrangement joins TRBV5-4 to TRBJ2-5; 7 nucleotides match TRBD2. Trimming at V came to 4 bases and at J to 5 bases, leaving 14 bases not matched to a gene. The CDR3 covers 16 residues. CDR1 is SGHNT, CDR2 YYREEE, per germline (reference sequence). This CDR3 is CASSRPRGGSAETQYF. The CDR3 region has the DNA TGTGCCAGCAGCCGCCCCCGGGGCGGGAGTGCCGAGACCCAGTACTTC. Full variable domain (missing parts from reference TRBV5-4 and TRBJ2-5): ETGVTQSPTHLIKTRGQQVTLRCSSQSGHNTVSWYQQALGQGPQFIFQYYREEENGRGNFPPRFSGLQFPNYSSELNVNALELDDSALYLCASSRPRGGSAETQYFGPGTRLLVL.

This chain links TRBV4-1 with TRBJ2-1; 8 bases align to TRBD2. J lost 1 base, V lost 4 bases, and 6 bases had no gene match. This CDR3 spans 16 amino acids. Germline V gives CDR1 MGHRA, CDR2 YSYEKL. The CDR3 reads CASSPIGTRSYNEQFF. The DNA of the CDR3 is TGCGCCAGCAGCCCGATCGGGACTAGGTCCTACAATGAGCAGTTCTTC.

The chain uses TRBV2 and TRBJ2-3, with 13 bases matching TRBD2. Germline CDR1 reads SNHLY; CDR2 reads FYNNEI. The junction had 9 bases not matched to a gene; V was cut back by 6 bases and J by 0 bases. This CDR3 has 18 amino acids. DNA of the CDR3: TGTGCCAGCAGGGAGGGACTAGCGGGGTTGTATAGCACAGATACGCAGTATTTT. Translated, it gives CASREGLAGLYSTDTQYF. The full variable domain, completed using reference TRBV2 and TRBJ2-3, is EPEVTQTPSHQVTQMGQEVILRCVPISNHLYFYWYRQILGQKVEFLVSFYNNEISEKSEIFDDQFSVERPDGSNFTLKIRSTKLEDSAMYFCASREGLAGLYSTDTQYFGPGTRLTVL.

V and J are TRBV15 and TRBJ2-7, with D maybe TRBD2 (5 bases). Per the germline V gene, CDR1 is LNHNV and CDR2 is YYDKDF (reference sequence). The V end lost 0 bases, the J end lost 0 bases, and 18 bases lay between the germline ends. This CDR3 region has 18 residues. The CDR3 sequence: CATSRDLAPAVISYEQYF. As DNA, the CDR3 is TGTGCCACCAGCAGAGATTTGGCCCCAGCGGTGATCTCCTACGAGCAGTACTTC.

The chain joins TRBV27 to TRBJ2-6; 15 nucleotides line up with TRBD2. Germline CDR1 and CDR2: MNHEY and SMNVEV (reference sequence). This CDR3 has 22 amino acids. The V and J ends lost 0 bases and 1 base, in that order; junction bases with no gene match: 10. CDR3 region: CASSLSHPGLAGGPSGANVLTF. The CDR3 region has the DNA TGTGCCAGCAGTTTATCTCACCCGGGACTAGCGGGAGGACCATCTGGGGCCAACGTCCTGACTTTC.

J is TRBJ1-5 and V is TRBV10-1; D not resolved. This CDR3 comprises 13 residues. Deletions cut 5 bases from V and 5 bases from J, with 10 bases between. CDR1 is WNHNN and CDR2 is SYGVQD in the germline V gene (reference sequence). The CDR3 spells CASSLDGDQPQHF. CDR3 in DNA: TGCGCCAGCAGTCTAGACGGGGATCAGCCCCAGCATTTT.

The chain employs TRBV4-3 and TRBJ1-4; D might be TRBD1 (5 bases). This CDR3 is built from 14 residues. V was pared by 0 bases and J by 8 bases, with 10 bases between. CDR1 and CDR2 from the germline V gene are LGHNA and YSLEER. The DNA of the CDR3 is TGCGCCAGCAGCCAAGAGCCCCGGGGGGAAAAACTGTTTTTT. Encoded protein: CASSQEPRGEKLFF.

The CDR3 loop is CASSQKDRWREGLETQYF. The CDR3 nucleotides are TGTGCCAGCAGCCAAAAGGATAGGTGGCGGGAGGGCCTAGAGACCCAGTACTTC. The chain carries TRBV14 and TRBJ2-5, with TRBD2 identical over 9 bases. Germline-derived CDR1 and CDR2 are SGHDN and FVKESK. The CDR3 totals 18 residues. With V trimmed by 2 bases and J by 4 bases, 14 bases remained unmatched.

This clone came up a few times. This chain uses TRBV14 with TRBJ1-1; D call uncertain. The CDR3 is made up of 15 amino acids. Germline loops: CDR1 SGHDN, CDR2 FVKESK. Trimming took 1 base from V and 1 from J, leaving 10 bases between them. CDR3 residues: CASSQGRRKNTEAFF. The DNA for the CDR3 is TGTGCCAGCAGCCAAGGGAGGAGGAAGAACACTGAAGCTTTCTTT.

A word on this clone: The sample contains more than one DNA sequence encoding this CDR3. The chain uses TRBV15 and TRBJ2-7; 11 nucleotides align to TRBD1. The germline V gene encodes CDR1 LNHNV and CDR2 YYDKDF (reference sequence). With V trimmed by 1 base and J by 6 bases, 8 bases remained unmatched. The CDR3 covers 16 residues. CDR3 coding DNA: TGTGCCACCAGCAGAGGAGGGGACAGGGGGACGGGCGAGCAGTACTTC. Translation: CATSRGGDRGTGEQYF.

The chain uses TRBV5-6 and TRBJ2-4; 7 bases agree with TRBD2. Germline lookup yields CDR1 SGHDT and CDR2 YYEEEE. Trimming removed 3 bases from V and 3 bases from J; junction bases left unmatched: 15. The CDR3 consists of 18 residues. CDR3 sequence (DNA): TGTGCCAGCAGCTCCCCCCTTAGGGGAGGGGAAGACAAAAACATTCAGTACTTC. Protein product: CASSSPLRGGEDKNIQYF. The full variable domain, rest sourced from reference TRBV5-6 and TRBJ2-4, is DAGVTQSPTHLIKTRGQQVTLRCSPKSGHDTVSWYQQALGQGPQFIFQYYEEEERQRGNFPDRFSGHQFPNYSSELNVNALLLGDSALYLCASSSPLRGGEDKNIQYFGAGTRLSVL.

The V call is TRBV6-5, the J call TRBJ1-1; 8 bases are shared with TRBD1. The V segment lost 7 bases and the J segment 5 bases; nucleotides outside the gene matches: 9. Germline V CDR1 and CDR2: MNHEY, SVGAGI. The CDR3 covers 14 residues. CDR3 sequence: CASTLSRGHTEAFF. For the CDR3, the DNA is TGTGCCAGCACCCTAAGCAGGGGGCATACTGAAGCTTTCTTT.

The V and J genes are TRBV29-1 and TRBJ2-1; D is perhaps TRBD1 (6 bases). Germline values: CDR1 SQVTM, CDR2 ANQGSEA. The ends were cut back, 3 bases at V and 6 bases at J, with 6 bases in the middle. This CDR3 region has 11 residues. Here the CDR3 DNA reads TGCAGCGTTGAGGACAGCAATGAGCAGTTCTTC. It codes for CSVEDSNEQFF.

The V call is TRBV9, the J call TRBJ2-5, with D tentatively TRBD1 (6 bases). The CDR3 consists of 13 residues. V was pared by 4 bases and J by 5 bases, with 12 bases between. Germline CDR1 and CDR2: SGDLS and YYNGEE. The CDR3 is CASSKQGFETQYF. As DNA, the CDR3 is TGTGCCAGCAGCAAACAGGGTTTCGAGACCCAGTACTTC.

This sequence joins TRBV30 and TRBJ2-2, with D perhaps matching TRBD1 (5 bases). CDR1 GTSNPN and CDR2 SVGIG come from the germline V gene (reference sequence). Trimming took 1 base from V and 5 from J, leaving 11 bases between them. There are 14 residues in the CDR3. The CDR3 reads CAWSGRRGTGELFF. For the CDR3, the DNA is TGTGCCTGGAGTGGAAGAAGGGGTACCGGGGAGCTGTTTTTT.